These 3 T cell receptor beta chains share one sample of origin, sequenced in a study of blood T cells in healthy people across ages. The second PCR ran about 6 to 12 cycles with a sample-barcoded 5' primer and J-beta primers. TCRdb re-analysed the 5' RACE reads in MiXCR, keeping a single row per CDR3 protein. The table records some 1,500,000 distinct CDR3 sequences, roughly 43% of them present only once. Sequencing was done on a sample of blood. The receptors originated from a woman aged 18-35 years in good health.

The J gene is TRBJ2-1, the V gene TRBV4-3; 9 bases are a match to TRBD1. V gave up 3 bases and J gave up 4 bases; unmatched junction bases: 10. This CDR3 contains 17 residues. The germline CDR1 and CDR2 sequences are LGHNA and YSLEER. In nucleotides, the CDR3 is TGCGCCAGCAGCCAGGCCGGGACAGGGACGGGTTACAATGAGCAGTTCTTC. As protein: CASSQAGTGTGYNEQFF.

The chain couples TRBV5-1 to TRBJ2-1, with 11 bases aligning to TRBD1. The CDR3 spans 17 residues. Germline loops: CDR1 SGHRS, CDR2 YFSETQ. V lost 3 bases to trimming and J lost 3 bases; unmatched junction nucleotides: 8. CDR3 DNA: TGCGCCAGCAGCTACCTATCCGGGACAGGGGGCTACAATGAGCAGTTCTTC. This translates into CASSYLSGTGGYNEQFF.

The rearrangement links TRBV12-3 or TRBV12-4 to TRBJ2-7, with D maybe TRBD2 (5 bases). Trimming took 5 bases from V and 4 from J, leaving 12 bases between them. The CDR3 consists of 13 residues. This CDR3 reads CASSAGSQYEQYF. The DNA of the CDR3 is TGTGCCAGCAGTGCGGGTAGCCAATACGAGCAGTACTTC.